A single T cell receptor (beta chain) is shown here with its context. This sample was taken from a study of blood T cell repertoires in COVID-19. Turning to the study itself: The cDNA or gDNA used as material had been derived from T cells, B-cell-depleted T cells, or PBMCs.

Authors' methods: The assay estimated nucleated cells by amplifying reference gene primers. Profiling relied on immunoSEQ multiplex PCR, and the TCRdb table lists in-frame clones only, not all of them. V, J and clone size reflect that table, while D and trimming were determined from the DNA. The table has around 230,000 clones, 75% to 85% seen once. The V gene's germline CDR1 is GTSNPN and CDR2 SVGIG (reference sequence). CDR3 length equals 15 residues. Unmatched junction bases numbered 6, after V lost 0 bases and J lost 7 bases. The rearrangement uses TRBV30 and TRBJ1-6, with 7 bases that match TRBD1. The sequenced material came from peripheral blood. The sequence was collected from a woman aged 55-75 years with active or convalescent COVID-19. The CDR3 nucleotides read TGTGCCTGGAGTGTCAACAGGGGCTGGAATTCACCCCTCCACTTT. Translated: CAWSVNRGWNSPLHF.